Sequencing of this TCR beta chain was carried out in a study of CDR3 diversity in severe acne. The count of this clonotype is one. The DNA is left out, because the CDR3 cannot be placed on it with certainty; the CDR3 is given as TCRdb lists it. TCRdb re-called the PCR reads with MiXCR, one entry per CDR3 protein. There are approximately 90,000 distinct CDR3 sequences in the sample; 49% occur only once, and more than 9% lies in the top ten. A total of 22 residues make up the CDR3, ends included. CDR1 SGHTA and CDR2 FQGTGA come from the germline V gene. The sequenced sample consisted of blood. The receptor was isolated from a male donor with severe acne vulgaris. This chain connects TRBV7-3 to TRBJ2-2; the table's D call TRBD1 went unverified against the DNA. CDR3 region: CASSLYGSYEQYFGPGTGELFF.